The source of this TCR beta chain is a study of shared clonotypes between healthy human individuals. Study results and limitations: How much donors shared clonotypes was expected to be affected by sequencing depth.

V was trimmed by 5 bases and J by 4 bases, leaving 22 bases between them. The CDR3 is 17 residues long. Germline V CDR1 and CDR2: SEHNR, FQNEAQ (reference sequence). Sequenced by immunoSEQ multiplex PCR; TCRdb stores in-frame clones only, minus some. The repertoire holds about 2 million clones, with 90% to 95% as singletons. Each sample came from a Caucasian adult donor living in Nashville, Tennessee. Turning to this clone: Its antigen is not known.

This TCR came from a man between 18 and 35 years old in good health. This chain links TRBV7-9 with TRBJ2-3; the D is unclear. Sequencing was done on a sample of naive CD4+ T cells sorted from blood. The subset is: CD45RA+ positively selected. CDR3 loop: CASSPRTLGPGADTQYF. In DNA, the CDR3 is TGTGCCAGCAGCCCCCGTACCCTGGGCCCGGGTGCAGATACGCAGTATTTT.